These 2 T cell receptor beta chains were all obtained from the same sample, sequenced in a study of cytomegalovirus exposure and HLA in healthy donors. Generated by immunoSEQ multiplex PCR, the TCRdb table keeps only in-frame clones and is missing some. This table holds about 49,000 clones, about 90% found once. The sequencing sample was made of PBMCs. These TCRs come from a man between 18 and 35 years old in good health and CMV-seronegative.

The rearrangement joins TRBV28 to TRBJ2-1; TRBD2 aligns across 9 bases. V dropped 3 bases and J dropped 4; count of bases not matched to a gene: 4. CDR1 and CDR2 from the germline V gene are MDHEN and SYDVKM. The CDR3 is 15 residues long. The CDR3 region has the DNA TGTGCCAGCAGTTTCGGACTAGCGATTTACAATGAGCAGTTCTTC. It specifies CASSFGLAIYNEQFF.

The chain combines TRBV28 with TRBJ1-4; D not resolved. CDR3 length: 14 amino acids. Germline CDR1 MDHEN, CDR2 SYDVKM. V lost 6 bases and J lost 8, with 16 bases in between. The CDR3 DNA sequence: TGTGCCAGCAGCTCCGGGTCAACCGTGGAAAAACTGTTTTTT. Translating it yields CASSSGSTVEKLFF.